The 10 T cell receptor beta chains presented below share a single source sample, sequenced in a study of beta chain features in type 1 diabetes (dated by TCRdb to the late 2010s). Library method: the immunoSEQ multiplex PCR assay. The entire isolated RNA was reverse transcribed using the High Capacity cDNA Reverse Transcription Kit, and thus expressed TCRB transcripts were sequenced. TCRdb retrieved this table from immuneACCESS and kept in-frame rearrangements only. Not all clones are present; in checked studies, unresolved V genes account for under half, and no reason is known for the remainder. The sample table shows some 900,000 clones, and roughly 15% are seen once. In total, the top ten clones hold about 0.025% of the sample. The sequencing sample was made of naive CD4+ T cells from blood. The cell subset or site label on this specimen signifies: true naive CD4+ T cells. The receptors shown here come from a woman aged 18-35 years in good health.

The sample holds one count of this clone. Here the CDR3 reads CASSSSGTAEQYF. CDR3 nucleotide sequence: TGTGCCAGCTCCTCTAGCGGGACAGCCGAGCAGTACTTC. This chain uses TRBV28 with TRBJ2-7; 9 bases match TRBD2. The J segment lost 6 bases and the V segment lost 8 bases, leaving 8 bases of the junction unmatched. Per germline, CDR1 MDHEN and CDR2 SYDVKM. This CDR3 is 13 amino acids long.

V is TRBV9 and J is TRBJ2-3; 7 bases map to TRBD2. This CDR3 contains 15 residues. Trimming cost V 0 bases and J 1 base; bases outside gene matches: 2. Germline assignment: CDR1 SGDLS and CDR2 YYNGEE. The CDR3 spells CASSVDAGGTDTQYF. The CDR3 region has the DNA TGTGCCAGCAGCGTAGATGCGGGAGGCACAGATACGCAGTATTTT.

The rearrangement links TRBV11-2 to TRBJ1-2, with a possible D match to TRBD1 (5 bases). Trimming shortened V by 0 bases and J by 6 bases, and 8 bases separated the two germline ends. The CDR3 runs to 13 residues. Per the germline V gene, CDR1 is SGHAT and CDR2 is FQNNGV. In DNA, the CDR3 is TGTGCCAGCAGCTTAGATTTAGGGGATGGCTACACCTTC. Translation gives CASSLDLGDGYTF.

This chain links TRBV5-1 with TRBJ2-7; TRBD2 matches at 13 bases. Germline CDR1 SGHRS, CDR2 YFSETQ. CDR3 length equals 15 residues. V shed 4 bases, J shed 2 bases, and the junction held 3 bases outside the gene matches. The CDR3 protein is CASSRTSGRTYEQYF. CDR3 sequence (DNA): TGCGCCAGCAGCCGGACTAGCGGGAGAACCTACGAGCAGTACTTC.

This clone was seen a handful of times. Other DNA sequences in this specimen translate into the identical CDR3. The chain is built from TRBV28 and TRBJ2-5; D remains unclear. Per the germline V gene, CDR1 is MDHEN and CDR2 is SYDVKM. Deletions cut 2 bases from V and 2 bases from J, with 0 bases between. The CDR3 totals 11 residues. DNA for the CDR3: TGTGCCAGCAGTTTACAAGAGACCCAGTACTTC. This sequence encodes CASSLQETQYF.

Here the CDR3 reads CASSRESFGTGIYWGYGYTF. CDR3 DNA sequence: TGTGCCAGCAGCCGAGAGTCCTTCGGGACAGGGATTTATTGGGGCTATGGCTACACCTTC. V gene TRBV5-4 combines with J gene TRBJ1-2, with 9 positions matching TRBD1. The ends lost 4 bases at V and 4 bases at J; junction bases unmatched: 23. The CDR3 has 20 amino acids. Per the germline V gene, CDR1 is SGHNT and CDR2 is YYREEE (reference sequence).

This clone was seen a handful of times. The rearrangement joins TRBV19 to TRBJ1-1; D not resolved. Germline assignment: CDR1 LNHDA and CDR2 SQIVND (reference sequence). Deletions cut 7 bases from V and 1 base from J, with 7 bases between. The CDR3 covers 12 residues. CDR3 sequence reads: CASIARNTEAFF. DNA for the CDR3: TGTGCCAGTATCGCCAGGAACACTGAAGCTTTCTTT.

The chain recombines TRBV28 with TRBJ1-5; D is undetermined. V was cut by 6 bases and J by 7 bases, with 16 bases left in between. The CDR3 contains 14 residues. Looked up from germline, CDR1 is MDHEN and CDR2 is SYDVKM. The CDR3 sequence is CASSSLRVFQPQHF. In DNA, the CDR3 is TGTGCCAGCAGCTCCTTACGGGTGTTCCAGCCCCAGCATTTT.

The chain employs TRBV6-1 and TRBJ2-5, with 14 bases identical to TRBD2. Germline V gene lookup returns CDR1 MNHNS and CDR2 SASEGT. This CDR3 spans 16 amino acids. The trim removed 5 bases at V and 5 bases at J, leaving 7 bases unmatched. Written as DNA, the CDR3 is TGTGCCAGCAGTCAAGGGACTAGCGGGAGCGCGGAGACCCAGTACTTC. This sequence encodes CASSQGTSGSAETQYF.

In this sample, this clone turned up a few times. V usage is TRBV29-1 and J usage is TRBJ2-5, with 9 bases aligning to TRBD1. V was pared by 3 bases and J by 0 bases, with 2 bases of the junction left unmatched. The CDR3 contains 14 residues. CDR1 is SQVTM and CDR2 is ANQGSEA in the germline V gene. CDR3 sequence: CSVDRDRDQETQYF. The CDR3 DNA follows: TGCAGCGTTGACAGGGACAGGGACCAAGAGACCCAGTACTTC.